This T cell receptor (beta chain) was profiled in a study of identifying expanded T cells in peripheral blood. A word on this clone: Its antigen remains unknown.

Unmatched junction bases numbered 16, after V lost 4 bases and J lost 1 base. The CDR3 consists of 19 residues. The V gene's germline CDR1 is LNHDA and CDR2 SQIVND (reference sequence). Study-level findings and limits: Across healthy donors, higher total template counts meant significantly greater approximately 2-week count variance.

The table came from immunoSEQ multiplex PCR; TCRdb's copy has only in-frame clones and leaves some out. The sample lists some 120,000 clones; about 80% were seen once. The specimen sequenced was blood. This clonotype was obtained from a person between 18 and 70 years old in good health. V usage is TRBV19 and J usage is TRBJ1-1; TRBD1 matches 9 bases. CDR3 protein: CASSKKSPRDRVRNTEAFF. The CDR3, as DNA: TGTGCCAGTAGTAAAAAATCCCCCCGGGACAGGGTAAGGAACACTGAAGCTTTCTTT.